These 17 T cell receptor beta chains came from one sample sequenced in a study of blood T cell repertoires in COVID-19. The protocol was immunoSEQ multiplex PCR, while the TCRdb copy is restricted to in-frame clones and leaves out a portion. Here the sample spans roughly 410,000 clones, 89% being singletons. The sequenced sample was peripheral blood. These receptors originate from a man in his forties with acute or convalescent COVID-19.

This sequence joins TRBV27 and TRBJ1-6; D is perhaps TRBD1 (5 bases). The germline V gene has CDR1 MNHEY and CDR2 SMNVEV (reference sequence). This CDR3 is 16 amino acids long. With 7 bases removed from V and 6 bases from J, the gap between germline ends came to 19 bases. As DNA, the CDR3 is TGTGCCAGCAATCAACCCCCGGGGGAGGGTAATTCACCCCTCCACTTT. It yields the protein CASNQPPGEGNSPLHF.

The gene calls are TRBV10-3 and TRBJ2-7; 9 bases fit TRBD1. The CDR3 covers 13 residues. CDR1 ENHRY and CDR2 SYGVKD come from the germline V gene. Trimming at V came to 11 bases and at J to 3 bases, leaving 8 bases not matched to a gene. CDR3 DNA sequence: TGTGCCGGCTCACAGGGGGCCCACTACGAGCAGTACTTC. It encodes CAGSQGAHYEQYF.

The gene calls are TRBV5-1 and TRBJ2-3; 11 bases are a match to TRBD1. Germline CDR1 reads SGHRS; CDR2 reads YFSETQ. The CDR3 covers 16 residues. V lost 3 bases and J lost 3; bases outside the gene matches: 6. The CDR3: CASSSSGTGGTDTQYF. The CDR3 DNA reads TGCGCCAGCAGCTCGTCCGGGACAGGGGGTACAGATACGCAGTATTTT. The variable domain in full, completed from reference TRBV5-1 and TRBJ2-3, reads KAGVTQTPRYLIKTRGQQVTLSCSPISGHRSVSWYQQTPGQGLQFLFEYFSETQRNKGNFPGRFSGRQFSNSRSEMNVSTLELGDSALYLCASSSSGTGGTDTQYFGPGTRLTVL.

This clone was counted only a few times. J is TRBJ2-1 and V is TRBV11-1; D perhaps matches TRBD1 (5 bases). Trimming cost V 4 bases and J 6 bases, with 13 bases left between them. There are 14 residues in the CDR3. Germline V lookup: CDR1 SGHAT, CDR2 FQDESV (reference sequence). The CDR3 loop reads CASSYGTGFNEQFF. CDR3 coding DNA: TGTGCCAGCAGCTACGGTACAGGCTTCAATGAGCAGTTCTTC.

The CDR3 bases are TGTGCCACCAGCAGAGATGAGGGTTATGGCTACACCTTC. Residues: CATSRDEGYGYTF. J is TRBJ1-2 and V is TRBV15; no clear D. The CDR3 length is 13 residues. Trimming cost V 0 bases and J 5 bases, with 7 bases left between them. Looked up from germline, CDR1 is LNHNV and CDR2 is YYDKDF (reference sequence).

The chain joins TRBV28 to TRBJ1-2; D perhaps matches TRBD1 (5 bases). The CDR3 covers 14 residues. Trimming took off 7 bases at V and 4 bases at J, with 16 bases between the two ends. CDR1 and CDR2 from the germline V gene are MDHEN and SYDVKM. Here the CDR3 DNA reads TGTGCCAGCACCCTGGCGGGGGGGATCTATGGCTACACCTTC. It encodes CASTLAGGIYGYTF.

The chain links TRBV6-2 or TRBV6-3 to TRBJ2-7, with 9 bases that match TRBD1. J was trimmed by 5 bases and V by 2 bases; bases with no gene match: 7. The CDR3 extends over 15 amino acids. The germline V gene encodes CDR1 MNHEY and CDR2 SVGEGT. Written as DNA, the CDR3 is TGTGCCAGCAGTTACGTCGGGACAGGGCGCAACGAGCAGTACTTC. Its translation: CASSYVGTGRNEQYF.

This chain joins TRBV28 and TRBJ1-3; TRBD1 agrees at 7 bases. The V gene end was trimmed by 1 base and the J gene end by 0 bases; junction bases not matched to a gene: 3. This CDR3 has 16 residues. CDR1 and CDR2 (germline): MDHEN, SYDVKM. CDR3 nucleotides: TGTGCCAGCAGTTTATCAGGGACAGCCTCTGGAAACACCATATATTTT. Encoded protein: CASSLSGTASGNTIYF. Filled out from reference TRBV28 and TRBJ1-3, the complete variable domain reads DVKVTQSSRYLVKRTGEKVFLECVQDMDHENMFWYRQDPGLGLRLIYFSYDVKMKEKGDIPEGYSVSREKKERFSLILESASTNQTSMYLCASSLSGTASGNTIYFGEGSWLTVV.

The chain couples TRBV28 to TRBJ2-3; D uncertain. The CDR3 runs 13 residues. Per germline, CDR1 MDHEN and CDR2 SYDVKM. Trimming removed 4 bases from V and 0 bases from J, with 5 bases in between. The DNA of the CDR3 is TGTGCCAGCAGTTCCCCTAGCACAGATACGCAGTATTTT. It codes for CASSSPSTDTQYF. Full variable domain (missing parts from reference TRBV28 and TRBJ2-3): DVKVTQSSRYLVKRTGEKVFLECVQDMDHENMFWYRQDPGLGLRLIYFSYDVKMKEKGDIPEGYSVSREKKERFSLILESASTNQTSMYLCASSSPSTDTQYFGPGTRLTVL.

V usage is TRBV19 and J usage is TRBJ2-1; D remains ambiguous. The germline V gene encodes CDR1 LNHDA and CDR2 SQIVND (reference sequence). This CDR3 is built from 14 residues. Trimming removed 4 bases from V and 4 bases from J, with 11 bases in between. CDR3 protein: CASSSHGSYNEQFF. The CDR3 DNA reads as TGTGCCAGTAGTAGTCACGGGTCTTACAATGAGCAGTTCTTC.

V is TRBV10-3 and J is TRBJ2-1; 10 bases fit TRBD2. This CDR3 region has 17 residues. Trimming removed 2 bases from V and 2 bases from J; junction bases left unmatched: 6. Germline V gene data show CDR1 as ENHRY and CDR2 as SYGVKD. DNA for the CDR3: TGTGCCATCAGTGAGGGTAGCGGGAGGACAACCTACAATGAGCAGTTCTTC. This gives the protein CAISEGSGRTTYNEQFF.

This chain uses TRBV3-1 (or the pseudogene TRBV3-2) with TRBJ2-1; 10 bases fit TRBD1. Germline trimming cut 0 bases from V and 5 bases from J; bases unmatched to any gene: 4. Germline values: CDR1 LGHDT, CDR2 YNNKEL (reference sequence). This CDR3 region has 16 residues. The CDR3 DNA follows: TGTGCCAGCAGCCAAGAAGTAGGACAGGGGGACAATGAGCAGTTCTTC. Translating gives CASSQEVGQGDNEQFF.

This chain connects TRBV28 to TRBJ1-1, with 11 bases identical to TRBD1. CDR3 length equals 16 residues. Germline CDR1 and CDR2: MDHEN and SYDVKM. V lost 5 bases to trimming and J lost 5 bases; unmatched junction nucleotides: 10. In nucleotides, the CDR3 is TGTGCCAGCAGTCCTCCTACGGACAGGGGGCGAACTGAAGCTTTCTTT. Its translation is CASSPPTDRGRTEAFF.

A word on this clone: This sample includes further DNA sequences coding for the same CDR3. V gene TRBV19 combines with J gene TRBJ2-5, with TRBD1 matching over 7 bases. The CDR3 is 14 residues long. V was pared by 5 bases and J by 5 bases, with 8 bases of the junction left unmatched. Germline CDR1 and CDR2: LNHDA and SQIVND (reference sequence). CDR3 protein: CASSVQGGQETQYF. The CDR3 DNA reads TGTGCCAGTAGTGTCCAAGGGGGCCAGGAGACCCAGTACTTC.

V gene TRBV3-1 (or the pseudogene TRBV3-2) combines with J gene TRBJ1-2; tentatively, D is TRBD1 (6 bases). CDR1 and CDR2 (germline): LGHDT, YNNKEL (reference sequence). Trimming left V 3 bases short and J 3 bases short, with 14 bases between. The CDR3 contains 15 residues. The CDR3 reads CASSHLSGAHYGYTF. CDR3 sequence (DNA): TGTGCCAGCAGCCATTTATCAGGGGCCCACTATGGCTACACCTTC.

The V and J genes are TRBV28 and TRBJ2-7, with TRBD1 identical over 9 bases. The trim removed 1 base at V and 3 bases at J, leaving 4 bases unmatched. This CDR3 comprises 15 residues. CDR1 MDHEN and CDR2 SYDVKM come from the germline V gene. CDR3 loop: CASSLSPGQGYEQYF. The CDR3 bases are TGTGCCAGCAGTTTATCTCCGGGACAGGGCTACGAGCAGTACTTC. Using reference TRBV28 and TRBJ2-7 for the parts outside the CDR3, the full variable domain is DVKVTQSSRYLVKRTGEKVFLECVQDMDHENMFWYRQDPGLGLRLIYFSYDVKMKEKGDIPEGYSVSREKKERFSLILESASTNQTSMYLCASSLSPGQGYEQYFGPGTRLTVT.

The V call is TRBV5-4, the J call TRBJ2-1; 8 bases are shared with TRBD2. This CDR3 has 16 amino acids. Germline CDR1 and CDR2: SGHNT and YYREEE (reference sequence). After removal of 0 bases from V and 7 bases from J, the junction contained 9 bases not matched to a gene. The CDR3 bases are TGTGCCAGCAGCTTGGCAGAGCGGGGGAACTTAAATGAGCAGTTCTTC. Translation gives CASSLAERGNLNEQFF.